This TCR beta chain came from a study of blood T cells in healthy people across ages. Trimming cost V 5 bases and J 6 bases; bases outside gene matches: 8. This CDR3 contains 14 residues. From germline, CDR1 is SGHNT and CDR2 YENEEA. Study conclusions and caveats: Age brought a roughly linear fall in TCR beta diversity measured per million T cells.

Using a J-beta primer mix together with a sample-barcoded 5' primer, a second PCR was run for roughly 6 to 11 cycles. TCRdb re-called the 5' RACE reads with MiXCR, one entry per CDR3 protein. The table includes roughly 1,100,000 distinct CDR3 sequences, 20% to 25% detected once. Researchers isolated at least 7 million PBMCs per sample. This clonotype has only one observation. Its antigen is as yet unknown. The same specimen was also included in a second study, on T cells of mothers and their children. That study adds: Samples were provided by three healthy Caucasian mothers and their six children.

The sequence was collected from a girl under 10 years old in good health. The rearrangement joins TRBV11-3 to TRBJ2-7; 9 bases align to TRBD1. The sequenced sample was blood. CDR3 DNA: TGTGCCAGCAGCACAGGGGGCCCAATTTCCGAGCAGTACTTC. Its protein is CASSTGGPISEQYF.